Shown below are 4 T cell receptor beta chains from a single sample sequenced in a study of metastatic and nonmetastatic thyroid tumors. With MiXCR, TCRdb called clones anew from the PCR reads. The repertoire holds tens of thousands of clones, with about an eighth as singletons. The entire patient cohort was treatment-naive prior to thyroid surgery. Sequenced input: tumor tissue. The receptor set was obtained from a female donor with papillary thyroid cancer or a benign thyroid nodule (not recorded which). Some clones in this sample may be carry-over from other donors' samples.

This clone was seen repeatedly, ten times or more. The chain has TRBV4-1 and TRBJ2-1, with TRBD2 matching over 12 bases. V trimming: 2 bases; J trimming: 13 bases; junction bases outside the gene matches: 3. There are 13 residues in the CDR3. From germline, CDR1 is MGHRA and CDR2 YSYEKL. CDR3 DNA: TGCGCCAGCAGCCAACTACTAGCGGGGGGCCAGTTCTTC. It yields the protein CASSQLLAGGQFF.

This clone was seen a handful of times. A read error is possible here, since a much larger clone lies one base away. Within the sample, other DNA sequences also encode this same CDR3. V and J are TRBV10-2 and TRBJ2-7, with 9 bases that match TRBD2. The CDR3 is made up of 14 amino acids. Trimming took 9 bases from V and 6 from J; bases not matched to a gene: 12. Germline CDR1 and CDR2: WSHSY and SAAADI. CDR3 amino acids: CASGKAGGPGEQYF. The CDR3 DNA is TGCGCCAGTGGGAAAGCGGGAGGTCCAGGCGAGCAGTACTTC.

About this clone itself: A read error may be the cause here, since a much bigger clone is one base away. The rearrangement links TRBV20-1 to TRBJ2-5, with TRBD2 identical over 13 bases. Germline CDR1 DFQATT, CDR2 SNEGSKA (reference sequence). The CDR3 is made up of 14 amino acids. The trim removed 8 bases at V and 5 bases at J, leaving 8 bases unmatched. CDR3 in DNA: TGCAGTTCCTGGACTAGCGGGAGTAAGGAGACCCAGTACTTC. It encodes CSSWTSGSKETQYF.

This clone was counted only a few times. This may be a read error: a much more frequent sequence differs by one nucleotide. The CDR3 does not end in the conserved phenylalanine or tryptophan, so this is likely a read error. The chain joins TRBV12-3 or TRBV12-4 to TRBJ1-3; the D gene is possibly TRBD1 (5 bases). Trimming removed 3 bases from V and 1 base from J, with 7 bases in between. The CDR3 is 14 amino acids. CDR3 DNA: TGTGCCAGCAGTTTTGGGGGGTCTGGAAACACCATATATCTT. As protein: CASSFGGSGNTIYL.